These 25 T cell receptor beta chains came from one sample sequenced in a study of blood T cell repertoires in COVID-19. Assay used: immunoSEQ multiplex PCR; TCRdb lists only in-frame clones, some missing. Counted here are about 200,000 clones, about four fifths occurring once; the ten biggest clones make up 3.2%. Sequencing input: PBMCs or T cells enriched from blood (not recorded which). The receptor set was obtained from a woman in her twenties or thirties who had been exposed to COVID-19.

This clone was counted between two and nine times. This sequence joins TRBV14 and TRBJ1-3, with 9 bases matching TRBD1. The germline CDR1 and CDR2 sequences are SGHDN and FVKESK. The CDR3 consists of 16 residues. V was clipped by 2 bases and J by 3 bases; unmatched bases: 5. The CDR3 region has the DNA TGTGCCAGCAGCCAAACAGGGGGCGCGATTGGAAACACCATATATTTT. Translation gives CASSQTGGAIGNTIYF.

The rearrangement joins TRBV19 to TRBJ2-4; TRBD1 agrees at 8 bases. Germline CDR1 LNHDA, CDR2 SQIVND (reference sequence). This CDR3 contains 16 residues. Trimming at V came to 3 bases and at J to 2 bases, leaving 6 bases not matched to a gene. The CDR3, as DNA: TGTGCCAGTAGTATTGACAGGGGAACCACCAAAAACATTCAGTACTTC. Translating it yields CASSIDRGTTKNIQYF.

The gene calls are TRBV30 and TRBJ1-5; TRBD1 matches 8 bases. V dropped 2 bases and J dropped 6; count of bases not matched to a gene: 3. The CDR3 loop spans 13 amino acids. Germline CDR1 is GTSNPN and CDR2 is SVGIG (reference sequence). CDR3 in amino acids: CAWSLDRAQPQHF. In nucleotides, the CDR3 is TGTGCCTGGAGTTTGGACAGGGCTCAGCCCCAGCATTTT.

The chain's CDR3 is CASSSGTTYNEQFF. The CDR3 coding sequence is TGTGCCAGCAGTTCCGGGACTACTTACAATGAGCAGTTCTTC. This rearrangement joins TRBV27 to TRBJ2-1; 7 bases map to TRBD2. Germline CDR1 reads MNHEY; CDR2 reads SMNVEV (reference sequence). The CDR3 runs 14 residues. J gave up 4 bases and V 4 bases, and 4 bases lay outside the gene matches.

The chain employs TRBV27 and TRBJ2-7; 10 positions match TRBD2. Germline-derived CDR1 and CDR2 are MNHEY and SMNVEV (reference sequence). The CDR3 length is 15 residues. V trimming: 4 bases; J trimming: 3 bases; junction bases outside the gene matches: 6. The CDR3 DNA sequence: TGTGCCAGCAGTTCCCTAGCGGGAGACATCTACGAGCAGTACTTC. The encoded protein is CASSSLAGDIYEQYF.

The chain joins TRBV9 to TRBJ1-3, with D unresolved. Between the trimmed V and J ends, which lost 2 bases and 4 bases, there was a span of 4 bases. This CDR3 comprises 12 residues. Germline CDR1 SGDLS, CDR2 YYNGEE. CDR3 loop: CASSVSGNTIYF. The CDR3 DNA follows: TGTGCCAGCAGCGTTTCGGGAAACACCATATATTTT.

This chain links TRBV9 with TRBJ1-1; TRBD1 might be the D (5 bases). The CDR3 runs to 17 residues. The ends were cut back, 0 bases at V and 5 bases at J, with 20 bases in the middle. Germline CDR1 is SGDLS and CDR2 is YYNGEE. DNA for the CDR3: TGTGCCAGCAGCGTAGTGTCTGGGGCGTCGGGTTATACTGAAGCTTTCTTT. This codes for CASSVVSGASGYTEAFF.

The chain combines TRBV3-1 (or the pseudogene TRBV3-2) with TRBJ1-1; the D is unclear. Germline lookup yields CDR1 LGHDT and CDR2 YNNKEL (reference sequence). The CDR3 contains 17 residues. Trimming removed 5 bases at V and 0 bases at J, with 19 bases between. For the CDR3, the DNA is TGTGCCAGCAGCATAAGAAGAACGCGGGCAGTGAACACTGAAGCTTTCTTT. Translating gives CASSIRRTRAVNTEAFF.

The genes are TRBV19 and TRBJ2-2; TRBD2 might be the D (5 bases). The CDR3 sequence is 16 residues long. V was pared by 4 bases and J by 2 bases, with 14 bases between. Germline V gives CDR1 LNHDA, CDR2 SQIVND (reference sequence). CDR3 in amino acids: CASSSGSSGNTGELFF. For the CDR3, the DNA is TGTGCCAGTAGTAGCGGGTCCAGCGGAAACACCGGGGAGCTGTTTTTT. Full variable domain (outside the CDR3, taken from reference TRBV19 and TRBJ2-2): DGGITQSPKYLFRKEGQNVTLSCEQNLNHDAMYWYRQDPGQGLRLIYYSQIVNDFQKGDIAEGYSVSREKKESFPLTVTSAQKNPTAFYLCASSSGSSGNTGELFFGEGSRLTVL.

J is TRBJ1-5 and V is TRBV19; D might be TRBD1 (6 bases). This CDR3 contains 14 residues. Germline V lookup: CDR1 LNHDA, CDR2 SQIVND (reference sequence). V was cut by 9 bases and J by 4 bases, with 16 bases left in between. The DNA for the CDR3 is TGTGCCAGCAGGCCATTGACAGGAAATCAGCCCCAGCATTTT. Translation gives CASRPLTGNQPQHF.

J is TRBJ2-5 and V is TRBV6-5; D may be TRBD1 (6 bases). CDR1 is MNHEY and CDR2 is SVGAGI in the germline V gene. Trimming shortened V by 0 bases and J by 5 bases, and 16 bases separated the two germline ends. The CDR3 extends over 16 amino acids. CDR3 protein: CASSYSSAGGEETQYF. The CDR3 coding sequence is TGTGCCAGCAGTTACTCATCGGCTGGGGGCGAGGAGACCCAGTACTTC.

J is TRBJ2-6 and V is TRBV7-9; 9 bases match TRBD1. The length of the CDR3 is 16 residues. V was pared by 5 bases and J by 8 bases, with 10 bases of the junction left unmatched. CDR1 is SEHNR, CDR2 FQNEAQ, per germline (reference sequence). The CDR3 reads CASSPRDRAPTNVLTF. CDR3 in DNA: TGTGCCAGCAGCCCCCGGGACAGGGCCCCAACCAACGTCCTGACTTTC.

V gene TRBV29-1 combines with J gene TRBJ1-4, with D maybe TRBD1 (6 bases). Germline lookup yields CDR1 SQVTM and CDR2 ANQGSEA. V was clipped by 7 bases and J by 2 bases, with 11 bases between them. CDR3 length: 13 amino acids. The CDR3 here is CSARGGTNEKLFF. DNA of the CDR3: TGCAGCGCAAGGGGGGGGACTAATGAAAAACTGTTTTTT.

The chain uses TRBV18 and TRBJ2-2, with D unclear. This CDR3 comprises 15 residues. The V gene's germline CDR1 is KGHSH and CDR2 LQKENI. V lost 6 bases to trimming and J lost 0 bases, with 11 bases between them. CDR3 protein: CASSPSITNTGELFF. CDR3 DNA sequence: TGTGCCAGCTCCCCATCTATCACGAACACCGGGGAGCTGTTTTTT.

CDR3 bases: TGTGCCAGCAGCCCGGCGGGGACAGAAGGCTACAATGAGCAGTTCTTC. Its translation: CASSPAGTEGYNEQFF. The rearrangement joins TRBV7-9 to TRBJ2-1; possible D gene TRBD1, 7 bases. V was shortened by 5 bases and J by 3 bases, with 17 bases between the two germline ends. The length of the CDR3 is 16 residues. In germline, CDR1 is SEHNR, CDR2 FQNEAQ (reference sequence). Drawing the rest from reference TRBV7-9 and TRBJ2-1, the complete variable domain is DTGVSQNPRHKITKRGQNVTFRCDPISEHNRLYWYRQTLGQGPEFLTYFQNEAQLEKSRLLSDRFSAERPKGSFSTLEIQRTEQGDSAMYLCASSPAGTEGYNEQFFGPGTRLTVL.

The CDR3 nucleotides read TGTGCCAGCAGTGAACAGTTCGATGGAACAAAGTACTTC. This gives the protein CASSEQFDGTKYF. The chain couples TRBV6-4 to TRBJ2-7; D gene unclear. The germline V gene encodes CDR1 MRHNA and CDR2 SNTAGT. V was shortened by 3 bases and J by 11 bases, with 17 bases between the two germline ends. The CDR3 spans 13 residues.

The chain combines TRBV18 with TRBJ2-1, with a weak D call TRBD2 (5 bases). The CDR3 sequence is 16 residues long. The germline V gene encodes CDR1 KGHSH and CDR2 LQKENI. V was cut by 2 bases and J by 0 bases, with 11 bases left in between. CDR3: CASSPAMGSSYNEQFF. The CDR3 coding sequence is TGTGCCAGCTCACCAGCGATGGGGAGCTCCTACAATGAGCAGTTCTTC.

This clone was counted a single time. The rearrangement links TRBV11-2 to TRBJ2-7; 9 positions match TRBD1. The germline gives CDR1 SGHAT, CDR2 FQNNGV. The trim removed 4 bases at V and 5 bases at J, leaving 6 bases unmatched. CDR3 length equals 14 residues. The CDR3 sequence: CASSSQDRGNEQYF. In nucleotides, the CDR3 is TGTGCCAGCAGCTCCCAGGACAGGGGCAACGAGCAGTACTTC.

The rearrangement uses TRBV7-7 and TRBJ1-1; tentatively, D is TRBD1 (5 bases). Germline assignment: CDR1 SSHAT and CDR2 FNYEAQ (reference sequence). The germline V and J ends were trimmed by 1 base and 5 bases, with 8 bases remaining between them. This CDR3 has 13 amino acids. The CDR3 bases are TGTGCCAGCAGCTTAGAGCAGGGAACTGAAGCTTTCTTT. It is translated as CASSLEQGTEAFF.

This clone has just a few counts. The genes are TRBV5-4 and TRBJ1-2; possibly TRBD1 for D (5 bases). The V end was cut by 1 base, the J end by 11 bases, with 15 bases between. The CDR3 is 13 residues long. CDR1 is SGHNT, CDR2 YYREEE, per germline (reference sequence). CDR3 protein: CASSLSLQGRYTF. The CDR3 DNA sequence: TGTGCCAGCAGCTTGTCACTCCAGGGCCGTTACACCTTC.

This clone was recorded only once. The chain has TRBV11-2 and TRBJ2-2; no reliable D call. Germline CDR1 is SGHAT and CDR2 is FQNNGV. The CDR3 length is 11 residues. The V end lost 6 bases, the J end lost 5 bases, and 4 bases lay between the germline ends. The CDR3 sequence: CASSPTGELFF. CDR3 in DNA: TGTGCCAGCAGTCCTACCGGGGAGCTGTTTTTT.

The chain joins TRBV19 to TRBJ1-2; weak D call: TRBD1 (6 bases). The germline V and J ends were trimmed by 9 bases and 4 bases, with 27 bases remaining between them. Germline assignment: CDR1 LNHDA and CDR2 SQIVND (reference sequence). The CDR3 totals 17 residues. The CDR3 nucleotides are TGTGCCAGCCGAATCGTGGCAGGGGCCAAGGGGTCCTATGGCTACACCTTC. This translates into CASRIVAGAKGSYGYTF.

This chain connects TRBV4-1 to TRBJ1-1; TRBD1 is a possible D gene (5 bases). V was shortened by 3 bases and J by 8 bases, with 10 bases between the two germline ends. The V gene's germline CDR1 is MGHRA and CDR2 YSYEKL. This CDR3 spans 12 amino acids. The CDR3 reads CASSHVQGEAFF. As DNA, the CDR3 is TGCGCCAGCAGCCATGTGCAGGGCGAAGCTTTCTTT.

The chain is built from TRBV5-4 and TRBJ1-1; maybe TRBD1 (5 bases). The germline V gene has CDR1 SGHNT and CDR2 YYREEE (reference sequence). The CDR3 runs to 14 residues. V lost 3 bases and J lost 7, with 16 bases in between. The CDR3 region is CASSSRTAGLEAFF. The CDR3 DNA is TGTGCCAGCAGCTCTAGGACGGCAGGGCTTGAAGCTTTCTTT. Supplemented by reference TRBV5-4 and TRBJ1-1, the full variable domain reads ETGVTQSPTHLIKTRGQQVTLRCSSQSGHNTVSWYQQALGQGPQFIFQYYREEENGRGNFPPRFSGLQFPNYSSELNVNALELDDSALYLCASSSRTAGLEAFFGQGTRLTVV.

V is TRBV14 and J is TRBJ1-2; no clear D. Per germline, CDR1 SGHDN and CDR2 FVKESK. The CDR3 sequence is 12 residues long. V lost 5 bases and J lost 4, with 8 bases in between. The CDR3 region has the DNA TGTGCCAGCAGCATACATGGCTATGGCTACACCTTC. This encodes CASSIHGYGYTF.